This T cell receptor beta chain was documented in a study of blood T cells in healthy people across ages. Each sample used at least 6 million PBMCs. V shed 10 bases and J shed 4 bases, with 10 bases lying between them. The CDR3 has 11 amino acids. Germline lookup yields CDR1 SNHLY and CDR2 FYNNEI. A second PCR, run for roughly 7 to 11 cycles, used a sample-barcoded 5' primer plus a J-beta primer mix. MiXCR, run by TCRdb on the 5' RACE reads, gives a single entry per CDR3 protein. The sample shows hundreds of thousands of distinct CDR3 sequences, 20% to 25% of them seen only once. This clonotype was seen many times. These sequences were also reported in another study, on T cells of mothers and their children. From that study: Mother-child pairs who were related displayed a slightly higher overlap than unrelated pairs, a difference that was non-significant.

This TCR was recovered from a boy aged 10-17 years in good health. Sequencing was done on a sample of blood. J is TRBJ1-1 and V is TRBV2; D is unclear. This CDR3 is CAIQRGTEAFF. The CDR3 nucleotides read TGTGCCATCCAGCGGGGCACTGAAGCTTTCTTT.